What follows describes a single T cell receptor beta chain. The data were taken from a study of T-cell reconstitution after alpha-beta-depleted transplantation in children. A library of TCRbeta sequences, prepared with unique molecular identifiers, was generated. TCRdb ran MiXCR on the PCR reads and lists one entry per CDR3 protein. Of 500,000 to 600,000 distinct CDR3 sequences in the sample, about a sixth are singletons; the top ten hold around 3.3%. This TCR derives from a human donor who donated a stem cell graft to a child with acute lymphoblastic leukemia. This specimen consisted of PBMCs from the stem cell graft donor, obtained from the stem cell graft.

CDR3 region: CASSKALLKKGAGWIEAFF. DNA of the CDR3: TGTGCCAGCAGCAAAGCGCTTTTAAAAAAGGGGGCTGGTTGGATTGAAGCTTTCTTT. The chain is built from TRBV21-1 and TRBJ1-1; TRBD1 reflects the table's D call only, with no check against the DNA. TRBV21-1 is labeled a pseudogene. This CDR3 region has 19 residues.